This passage covers 20 T cell receptor beta chains from one sample sequenced in a study of CD8 T cells in ankylosing spondylitis. Each CDR3 protein is one row after TCRdb ran MiXCR on the 5' RACE reads. The sample has some 270,000 distinct CDR3 sequences, over 15% seen once. Sequencing was done on a sample of blood, either unsorted or a sorted T cell fraction (not recorded which). The source of these receptors is a male donor with ankylosing spondylitis or in good health (not recorded which).

This clonotype was counted between two and nine times. The chain combines TRBV12-3 or TRBV12-4 with TRBJ2-2; TRBD1 matches 9 bases. V shed 6 bases, J shed 3 bases, and the junction held 5 bases outside the gene matches. CDR3 length: 15 residues. The CDR3 bases are TGTGCCAGCAGAGCGACAGGGGGTGACACCGGGGAGCTGTTTTTT. Translated: CASRATGGDTGELFF.

The V call is TRBV27, the J call TRBJ2-3; perhaps TRBD2 as D (6 bases). This CDR3 comprises 17 residues. Germline loops: CDR1 MNHEY, CDR2 SMNVEV (reference sequence). V shed 5 bases and J shed 0 bases, with 18 bases lying between them. The CDR3 loop is CASSRRDPRASTDTQYF. DNA for the CDR3: TGTGCCAGCAGTAGGAGGGACCCAAGGGCTAGCACAGATACGCAGTATTTT.

This clonotype was counted a few times. The rearrangement links TRBV5-1 to TRBJ1-1; perhaps TRBD1 as D (5 bases). V lost 1 base and J 8 bases, leaving 12 bases between the germline ends. CDR3 length: 13 residues. Per the germline V gene, CDR1 is SGHRS and CDR2 is YFSETQ. CDR3 amino acids: CASSLYQGREAFF. The CDR3 DNA reads as TGCGCCAGCAGCTTGTACCAGGGAAGAGAAGCTTTCTTT.

The chain has TRBV28 and TRBJ1-4; the match to TRBD1 covers 9 bases. From germline, CDR1 is MDHEN and CDR2 SYDVKM. This CDR3 has 17 residues. V lost 5 bases, J lost 2 bases, and 9 bases stayed unmatched. This CDR3 is CASSPKTGGMTNEKLFF. The CDR3 nucleotides read TGTGCCAGCAGTCCCAAGACAGGGGGGATGACTAATGAAAAACTGTTTTTT.

The rearrangement joins TRBV5-6 to TRBJ2-7; D possibly matches TRBD1 or TRBD2 (5 bases each). Trimming cost V 4 bases and J 5 bases, with 16 bases left between them. The CDR3 spans 14 residues. From germline, CDR1 is SGHDT and CDR2 YYEEEE. The CDR3 loop reads CASSATGRLHEQYF. CDR3 coding DNA: TGTGCCAGCAGCGCTACGGGACGTCTACACGAGCAGTACTTC.

This clonotype was seen more than once but under ten times. V and J are TRBV6-5 and TRBJ2-7, with TRBD2 as a possible D gene (6 bases). Germline values: CDR1 MNHEY, CDR2 SVGAGI. Trimming cost V 0 bases and J 7 bases, with 13 bases left between them. The CDR3 extends over 14 amino acids. The DNA of the CDR3 is TGTGCCAGCAGTTACTCGACGGGAGTGATAGAGCAGTACTTC. It encodes CASSYSTGVIEQYF.

There are a few counts of this clonotype. The chain couples TRBV29-1 to TRBJ2-7, with 7 positions matching TRBD1. Per germline, CDR1 SQVTM and CDR2 ANQGSEA. The CDR3 is made up of 15 amino acids. J lost 4 bases, V lost 2 bases, and 11 bases had no gene match. The CDR3 is CSVELIGTESYEQYF. For the CDR3, the DNA is TGCAGCGTTGAACTTATAGGGACAGAAAGTTACGAGCAGTACTTC.

This clonotype turned up a few times. The chain links TRBV24-1 to TRBJ2-7, with TRBD2 as a possible D gene (5 bases). Germline loops: CDR1 KGHDR, CDR2 SFDVKD. Trimming stripped 3 bases from V and 3 bases from J, with 5 bases between. The CDR3 runs 12 residues. The CDR3 DNA reads TGTGCCACCAGTGATGCGGGCTACGAGCAGTACTTC. This codes for CATSDAGYEQYF.

This clonotype was picked up many times. The J gene is TRBJ2-2, the V gene TRBV5-1, with D hard to call. The CDR3 spans 16 residues. V lost 3 bases and J 3 bases, leaving 15 bases between the germline ends. Germline assignment: CDR1 SGHRS and CDR2 YFSETQ. CDR3 region: CASSSYWGEDTGELFF. CDR3 coding DNA: TGCGCCAGCAGCTCCTACTGGGGTGAAGACACCGGGGAGCTGTTTTTT. Filled out from reference TRBV5-1 and TRBJ2-2, the complete variable domain reads KAGVTQTPRYLIKTRGQQVTLSCSPISGHRSVSWYQQTPGQGLQFLFEYFSETQRNKGNFPGRFSGRQFSNSRSEMNVSTLELGDSALYLCASSSYWGEDTGELFFGEGSRLTVL.

The J gene is TRBJ2-7, the V gene TRBV6-1; D uncertain. The CDR3 contains 15 residues. Trimming shortened V by 3 bases and J by 4 bases, and 16 bases separated the two germline ends. Germline V CDR1 and CDR2: MNHNS, SASEGT. This CDR3 reads CASSEIEVVGYEQYF. The CDR3 region has the DNA TGTGCCAGCAGTGAGATCGAGGTCGTAGGGTACGAGCAGTACTTC.

This clonotype was observed a handful of times. This chain uses TRBV18 with TRBJ2-1, with D perhaps TRBD1 (5 bases). Per germline, CDR1 KGHSH and CDR2 LQKENI. CDR3 size: 14 residues. V shed 2 bases and J shed 8 bases, with 13 bases lying between them. The DNA for the CDR3 is TGTGCCAGCTCACCAGGGGCCCCCAGCGATGAGCAGTTCTTC. It codes for CASSPGAPSDEQFF.

The J gene is TRBJ2-7, the V gene TRBV5-5, with 11 bases that match TRBD2. Germline V gene lookup returns CDR1 SGHKS and CDR2 YYEKEE (reference sequence). The CDR3 has 15 amino acids. The J segment lost 6 bases and the V segment lost 4 bases, leaving 9 bases of the junction unmatched. The CDR3 reads CASSEELAGEGEQYF. CDR3 bases: TGTGCCAGCAGCGAGGAACTAGCGGGAGAAGGCGAGCAGTACTTC. Looking up the rest from reference TRBV5-5 and TRBJ2-7 gives the full variable domain: DAGVTQSPTHLIKTRGQQVTLRCSPISGHKSVSWYQQVLGQGPQFIFQYYEKEERGRGNFPDRFSARQFPNYSSELNVNALLLGDSALYLCASSEELAGEGEQYFGPGTRLTVT.

The genes are TRBV18 and TRBJ2-7; a weak D match, TRBD2 (6 bases). The CDR3 length is 13 residues. V lost 5 bases, J lost 7 bases, and 15 bases lay in between. CDR1 and CDR2 (germline): KGHSH, LQKENI. The CDR3 spells CASSIGGSVEQYF. CDR3 sequence (DNA): TGTGCCAGCTCAATTGGGGGGAGCGTGGAGCAGTACTTC. The entire variable domain, with the rest obtained from reference TRBV18 and TRBJ2-7, is as follows: NAGVMQNPRHLVRRRGQEARLRCSPMKGHSHVYWYRQLPEEGLKFMVYLQKENIIDESGMPKERFSAEFPKEGPSILRIQQVVRGDSAAYFCASSIGGSVEQYFGPGTRLTVT.

This clonotype was seen a handful of times. The chain has TRBV5-1 and TRBJ1-1; 7 positions agree with TRBD1. This CDR3 region has 12 residues. V was pared by 3 bases and J by 4 bases, with 0 bases of the junction left unmatched. The germline CDR1 and CDR2 sequences are SGHRS and YFSETQ. The CDR3: CASSWDSTEAFF. CDR3 coding DNA: TGCGCCAGCAGCTGGGACAGCACTGAAGCTTTCTTT.

This clonotype was observed a few times. V is TRBV9 and J is TRBJ2-3; perhaps D is TRBD1 or TRBD2 (7 bases each). V dropped 5 bases and J dropped 0 bases, with 19 bases sitting between them. Germline lookup yields CDR1 SGDLS and CDR2 YYNGEE. CDR3 size: 17 residues. CDR3 in amino acids: CASSQGGGQTSTDTQYF. As DNA, the CDR3 is TGTGCCAGCAGTCAAGGGGGGGGACAGACTAGCACAGATACGCAGTATTTT. Looking up the rest from reference TRBV9 and TRBJ2-3 gives the full variable domain: DSGVTQTPKHLITATGQRVTLRCSPRSGDLSVYWYQQSLDQGLQFLIQYYNGEERAKGNILERFSAQQFPDLHSELNLSSLELGDSALYFCASSQGGGQTSTDTQYFGPGTRLTVL.

This clonotype was seen at least ten times. The rearrangement links TRBV5-1 to TRBJ2-2; 11 bases line up with TRBD2. Per the germline V gene, CDR1 is SGHRS and CDR2 is YFSETQ. This CDR3 is built from 16 residues. The ends lost 4 bases at V and 2 bases at J; junction bases unmatched: 4. The CDR3 DNA is TGCGCCAGCAGCCATCGACTAGCGGGAAACACCGGGGAGCTGTTTTTT. Its translation is CASSHRLAGNTGELFF.

This clonotype occurred a few times. CDR3 sequence reads: CASSSTVPNEQFF. CDR3 in DNA: TGTGCCAGCAGCTCGACAGTCCCCAATGAGCAGTTCTTC. The rearrangement links TRBV11-3 to TRBJ2-1; D is perhaps TRBD1 (5 bases). Trimming cost V 4 bases and J 6 bases, with 10 bases left between them. The CDR3 length is 13 residues. Germline loops: CDR1 SGHNT, CDR2 YENEEA. Full variable domain (rest looked up from reference TRBV11-3 and TRBJ2-1): EAGVVQSPRYKIIEKKQPVAFWCNPISGHNTLYWYLQNLGQGPELLIRYENEEAVDDSQLPKDRFSAERLKGVDSTLKIQPAELGDSAVYLCASSSTVPNEQFFGPGTRLTVL.

This clonotype was detected ten times or more. This chain connects TRBV20-1 to TRBJ1-1; D remains unclear. This CDR3 has 12 amino acids. V was cut by 3 bases and J by 8 bases, with 13 bases left in between. Germline V gives CDR1 DFQATT, CDR2 SNEGSKA (reference sequence). The CDR3 reads CSASPMSHEAFF. The DNA of the CDR3 is TGCAGTGCTAGCCCTATGAGCCACGAAGCTTTCTTT.

This clonotype was observed a handful of times. The chain combines TRBV5-1 with TRBJ2-3; 8 bases line up with TRBD2. J lost 0 bases, V lost 6 bases, and 12 bases had no gene match. Germline V lookup: CDR1 SGHRS, CDR2 YFSETQ. The CDR3 length is 17 residues. The CDR3 reads CASTKSPLAGSTDTQYF. In DNA, the CDR3 is TGCGCCAGCACCAAGTCACCTCTAGCGGGCAGCACAGATACGCAGTATTTT.

The chain has TRBV10-1 and TRBJ2-7; D unresolved. This CDR3 has 17 amino acids. Germline V lookup: CDR1 WNHNN, CDR2 SYGVQD (reference sequence). The V and J ends lost 1 base and 2 bases respectively, with 18 bases between them. The CDR3 DNA sequence: TGCGCCAGCAGTGAGTTTCTCCCGCGAATCCTCCCCTACGAGCAGTACTTC. Translating gives CASSEFLPRILPYEQYF.